This TCR beta chain was recorded in a study of cytomegalovirus exposure and HLA in healthy donors. The CDR3 covers 15 residues. Germline V gene data show CDR1 as SGHAT and CDR2 as FQNNGV. J gave up 0 bases and V 6 bases, and 8 bases lay outside the gene matches. With 60 Vbeta and 13 Jbeta primers, the PCR was carried out. Sequencing was performed with immunoSEQ multiplex PCR; in TCRdb, only in-frame clones are kept and a portion is missing. This sample carries 150,000 to 200,000 clones, 75% to 90% of them seen once, and the ten largest clones take under 6%. Findings and caveats of the study: Some TCR beta chains (roughly 150 of them) were listed as cytomegalovirus-associated.

A word on this clone: The antigen is undetermined.

The chain carries TRBV11-2 and TRBJ2-7, with 7 positions matching TRBD2. Sequenced sample: PBMCs. The source of this sequence is a woman aged 50 to 60 in good health and CMV-seropositive. The CDR3 loop reads CASSQREGPSYEQYF. CDR3 DNA: TGTGCCAGCAGTCAAAGGGAGGGACCCTCCTACGAGCAGTACTTC. Supplemented by reference TRBV11-2 and TRBJ2-7, the full variable domain reads EAGVAQSPRYKIIEKRQSVAFWCNPISGHATLYWYQQILGQGPKLLIQFQNNGVVDDSQLPKDRFSAERLKGVDSTLKIQPAKLEDSAVYLCASSQREGPSYEQYFGPGTRLTVT.